These 14 T cell receptor beta chains were sequenced from one sample in a study of CD8 T cells in ankylosing spondylitis. TCRdb analysed the 5' RACE reads with MiXCR anew, one entry per CDR3 protein. Here the sample spans approximately 17,000 distinct CDR3 sequences, 8.2% being singletons. Sequences were obtained from blood. The source is a male donor with ankylosing spondylitis or in good health (not recorded which).

This clonotype was detected a few times. The DNA of the CDR3 is TGTGCCACCAGCACCCGGACAGGGGGCAATGAGCAGTTCTTC. This gives the protein CATSTRTGGNEQFF. This chain joins TRBV15 and TRBJ2-1; the match to TRBD1 covers 10 bases. The V segment lost 4 bases and the J segment 6 bases; nucleotides outside the gene matches: 3. Germline V gives CDR1 LNHNV, CDR2 YYDKDF (reference sequence). CDR3 length equals 14 residues. Combining the CDR3 with reference TRBV15 and TRBJ2-1 gives the whole variable domain DAMVIQNPRYQVTQFGKPVTLSCSQTLNHNVMYWYQQKSSQAPKLLFHYYDKDFNNEADTPDNFQSRRPNTSFCFLDIRSPGLGDTAMYLCATSTRTGGNEQFFGPGTRLTVL.

Many counts were recorded for this clonotype. The V call is TRBV4-1, the J call TRBJ2-1, with a possible D match to TRBD1 (5 bases). The V and J ends lost 1 base and 0 bases respectively, with 10 bases between them. Germline CDR1 is MGHRA and CDR2 is YSYEKL. This CDR3 is built from 16 residues. For the CDR3, the DNA is TGCGCCAGCAGCCAAGTAGGGGTGAGCTCCTACAATGAGCAGTTCTTC. It is translated as CASSQVGVSSYNEQFF.

This clonotype was seen a handful of times. This chain connects TRBV5-4 to TRBJ2-2, with 11 nucleotides matching TRBD2. The J segment lost 7 bases and the V segment lost 4 bases, leaving 12 bases of the junction unmatched. Germline V gene data show CDR1 as SGHNT and CDR2 as YYREEE (reference sequence). CDR3 length: 17 amino acids. CDR3 sequence (DNA): TGTGCCAGCAGCCCGAAGACTAGCGGGATAGTTATCGGGGAGCTGTTTTTT. The encoded protein is CASSPKTSGIVIGELFF.

This clonotype turned up a few times. The gene calls are TRBV20-1 and TRBJ2-3; 11 bases line up with TRBD1. This CDR3 contains 14 residues. Trimming cost V 6 bases and J 5 bases; bases outside gene matches: 7. Looked up from germline, CDR1 is DFQATT and CDR2 is SNEGSKA (reference sequence). The CDR3 coding sequence is TGCAGTGCAAATGGACAGGGGGCCGAAGATACGCAGTATTTT. Protein sequence: CSANGQGAEDTQYF.

This clonotype was counted at least ten times. The chain recombines TRBV20-1 with TRBJ2-7; D is undetermined. Germline loops: CDR1 DFQATT, CDR2 SNEGSKA (reference sequence). With 6 bases removed from V and 0 bases from J, the gap between germline ends came to 9 bases. This CDR3 is 12 amino acids long. DNA for the CDR3: TGCAGTGCGCGAGCTGACTCCTACGAGCAGTACGTC. Its translation: CSARADSYEQYV.

The table lists this clonotype with a few counts. The rearrangement uses TRBV20-1 and TRBJ2-5, with D possibly matching TRBD1 (6 bases). Germline CDR1 is DFQATT and CDR2 is SNEGSKA (reference sequence). The CDR3 consists of 15 residues. V lost 1 base to trimming and J lost 2 bases, with 14 bases between them. The CDR3 DNA follows: TGCAGTGCTAGAGTGCCGGGACACGAACAAGAGACCCAGTACTTC. This gives the protein CSARVPGHEQETQYF.

This clonotype was counted at least ten times. The rearrangement links TRBV5-5 to TRBJ2-1, with D possibly TRBD2 on 6 matching bases. The CDR3 length is 15 residues. V lost 1 base and J lost 4, with 12 bases in between. Germline CDR1 and CDR2: SGHKS and YYEKEE (reference sequence). Here the CDR3 reads CASSLFLAPYNEQFF. Written as DNA, the CDR3 is TGTGCCAGCAGCTTGTTTCTAGCGCCTTACAATGAGCAGTTCTTC.

In its sample, this clonotype was seen many times. The chain links TRBV6-1 to TRBJ2-7; D might be TRBD1 (7 bases). Germline CDR1 reads MNHNS; CDR2 reads SASEGT. This CDR3 has 13 amino acids. V was shortened by 4 bases and J by 6 bases, with 13 bases between the two germline ends. CDR3 protein: CASSARQGGEQYF. Written as DNA, the CDR3 is TGTGCCAGCAGTGCGCGACAGGGAGGCGAGCAGTACTTC.

This clonotype was detected ten times or more. J is TRBJ2-3 and V is TRBV20-1, with 10 bases lining up with TRBD2. The germline V gene encodes CDR1 DFQATT and CDR2 SNEGSKA (reference sequence). Trimming took 6 bases from V and 6 from J; bases not matched to a gene: 9. The CDR3 length is 14 residues. In DNA form, the CDR3 reads TGCAGTGCGGATCTAGCGGGAGTTGCGGATACGCAGTATTTT. Its translation is CSADLAGVADTQYF.

Ten or more counts support this clonotype. The genes are TRBV20-1 and TRBJ2-1, with D uncertain. The CDR3 is made up of 13 amino acids. With 5 bases removed from V and 6 bases from J, the gap between germline ends came to 14 bases. Germline V gives CDR1 DFQATT, CDR2 SNEGSKA (reference sequence). For the CDR3, the DNA is TGCAGTGCTGGTGACGCCAGACGCAATGAGCAGTTCTTC. It is translated as CSAGDARRNEQFF.

This clonotype was detected ten times or more. V is TRBV24-1 and J is TRBJ2-2, with TRBD2 matching 12 bases. Trimming removed 1 base from V and 6 bases from J; junction bases left unmatched: 5. The CDR3 is 17 amino acids. The V gene's germline CDR1 is KGHDR and CDR2 SFDVKD. The CDR3 nucleotides are TGTGCCACCAGTGATTTCTTGCCTAGCGGGAGGGCCGGGGAGCTGTTTTTT. This translates into CATSDFLPSGRAGELFF.

This clonotype was counted ten times or more. In DNA, the CDR3 is TGTGCCAGCAGCCACCTCCTTCTTGACAGGAGCAATCAGCCCCAGCATTTT. Protein: CASSHLLLDRSNQPQHF. V is TRBV12-3 or TRBV12-4 and J is TRBJ1-5; D might be TRBD1 (6 bases). V lost 6 bases, J lost 1 base, and 19 bases lay in between. The CDR3 sequence is 17 residues long.

This clonotype was counted ten times or more. The chain recombines TRBV12-3 or TRBV12-4 with TRBJ1-1; D not resolved. This CDR3 contains 13 residues. V was cut by 7 bases and J by 5 bases, with 14 bases left in between. CDR3 DNA sequence: TGTGCCAGCACCCTAAAGGGTAGGACTGAAGCTTTCTTT. It specifies CASTLKGRTEAFF.

CDR3 in DNA: TGTGCCAGCAGCCAACAGGGACTAGGAAACACCATATATTTT. The encoded protein is CASSQQGLGNTIYF. The chain couples TRBV7-2 to TRBJ1-3, with a weak D call TRBD1 (6 bases). V was trimmed by 5 bases and J by 4 bases, leaving 12 bases between them. Per germline, CDR1 SGHTA and CDR2 FQGNSA. The CDR3 totals 14 residues.